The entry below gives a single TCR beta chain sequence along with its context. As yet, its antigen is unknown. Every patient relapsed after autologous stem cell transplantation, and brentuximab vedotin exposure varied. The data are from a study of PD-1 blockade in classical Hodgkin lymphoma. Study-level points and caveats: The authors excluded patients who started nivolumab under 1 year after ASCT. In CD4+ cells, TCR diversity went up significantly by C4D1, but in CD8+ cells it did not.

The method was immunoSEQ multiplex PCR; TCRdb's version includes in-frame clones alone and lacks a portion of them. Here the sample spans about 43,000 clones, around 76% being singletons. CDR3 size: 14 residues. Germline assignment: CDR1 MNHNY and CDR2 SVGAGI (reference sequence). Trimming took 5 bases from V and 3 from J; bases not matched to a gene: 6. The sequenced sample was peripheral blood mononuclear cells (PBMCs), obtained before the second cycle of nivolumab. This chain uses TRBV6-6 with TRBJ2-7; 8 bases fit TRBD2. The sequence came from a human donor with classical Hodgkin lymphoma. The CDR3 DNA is TGTGCCAGCAGTATCCTAGCGGGCCGCTACGAGCAGTACTTC. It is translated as CASSILAGRYEQYF.